This is a list of T cell receptor beta chains from one sample in a study of cytomegalovirus exposure and HLA in healthy donors. Libraries were prepared by immunoSEQ multiplex PCR; TCRdb keeps only in-frame clonotypes and omits some of them. The sample consists of about 240,000 clones, approximately 87% of them appearing once. Sequencing was carried out using PBMCs. The receptors derive from a man between 18 and 29 years old in good health and CMV-seronegative. The CDR3 runs from the conserved cysteine through the conserved F or W. D genes are given only for firm matches. Clone size is not always given. Where it is, it says once, few, many or a class for expanded clones.

V	D	J	size	DNA	CDR3
TRBV10-1	-	TRBJ2-7	-	TGCGCCAGCAGTGATTCAGGGAAAAGCTACGAGCAGTACTTC	CASSDSGKSYEQYF
TRBV4-3	TRBD1	TRBJ2-7	-	TGCGCCAGCAAGGTATCGGGGACAGGACCCTACGAGCAGTACTTC	CASKVSGTGPYEQYF
TRBV2	-	TRBJ2-3	-	TGTGCCAGCAGTAGGAGGGGCTACACAGATACGCAGTATTTT	CASSRRGYTDTQYF
TRBV4-3	TRBD1	TRBJ1-2	-	TGCGCCAGCAGCCATCAAACCGGGGACAGGGGTGGCTACACCTTC	CASSHQTGDRGGYTF
TRBV7-2	-	TRBJ1-1	-	TGTGCCAGCAGCTTAGAGGTCGGGGAAGCTTTCTTT	CASSLEVGEAFF
TRBV30	TRBD2	TRBJ2-7	-	TGTGCCTGGAGTGTGTCTGCGGGAGCCATCTACGAGCAGTACTTC	CAWSVSAGAIYEQYF
TRBV5-1	TRBD1	TRBJ2-3	once	TGCGCCAGCACCCGGACAGGGGCAGATACGCAGTATTTT	CASTRTGADTQYF
TRBV7-9	-	TRBJ2-5	-	TGTGCCAGCAGCTCCGAGGTTGAGGTGGGAACAGGAGAGACCCAGTACTTC	CASSSEVEVGTGETQYF
TRBV27	TRBD1	TRBJ1-6	-	TGTGCCAGCAGTACTGGACAGGGTCGGTCACCCCTCCACTTT	CASSTGQGRSPLHF
TRBV18	-	TRBJ2-1	-	TGTGCCAGCTCACCTCGGCAGGGGACCTACAATGAGCAGTTCTTC	CASSPRQGTYNEQFF
TRBV4-3	TRBD1	TRBJ1-6	-	TGCGCCAGCAGCCGCCGGGACAGCTTAGGTCCCCTCCACTTT	CASSRRDSLGPLHF
TRBV5-6	-	TRBJ2-7	-	TGTGCCAGCAGCTTGCTCCTGACTAGGGGTTACGAGCAGTACTTC	CASSLLLTRGYEQYF